The text below deals with one TCR beta chain. With 4 bases clipped from V and 7 bases from J, the junction kept 3 bases outside the gene matches. Looked up from germline, CDR1 is SGDLS and CDR2 is YYNGEE. CDR3 size: 13 residues. Unique molecular identifiers were attached to individual cDNA molecules. TCRdb itself ran the 5' RACE reads through MiXCR, one entry per CDR3 protein. Of nearly 110,000 distinct CDR3 sequences in the sample, 11% were seen once. These data originate in a study of early T cells in non-severe SARS-CoV-2 infection. The source is an adult who was a healthcare worker with PCR-confirmed SARS-CoV-2 infection or an uninfected control (not recorded which). The sequencing input was whole blood. The rearrangement uses TRBV9 and TRBJ2-1; 9 nucleotides agree with TRBD2. DNA of the CDR3: TGTGCCAGCAGCCTAGCGGGAAGGAATGAGCAGTTCTTC. Translation: CASSLAGRNEQFF.